This record concerns one TCR beta chain sequence. Its antigen is unidentified. One junction end disagrees with the germline gene, perhaps due to a read error. This specimen comes from a study of tumor-infiltrating lymphocytes in primary liver carcinoma. A constant-region primer primed TCR beta cDNA synthesis from roughly 500 ng of total RNA. ARM-PCR, slightly modified, supplied the TCR beta libraries through three nested multiplex PCR rounds. TRBV1-TRBV30 forward primers and a C-beta reverse primer were used in the first two PCR rounds, which each ran for approximately 10 cycles. TCRdb called the multiplex PCR reads again in MiXCR, with one record for every CDR3 protein. The table lists tens of thousands of distinct CDR3 sequences, about 75% of them singletons, with over 30% in the top ten. Study findings and constraints: Lower overlap was observed for tumor-adjacent and tumor-blood pairs relative to tumor region pairs.

Germline-derived CDR1 and CDR2 are LGHNA and YSLEER. The CDR3 is 15 residues long. Between roughly 20 and 33 mg of unsorted bulk tissue served as the source from which RNA and DNA were co-extracted. The sequence came from a woman aged 25 to 39 with primary liver carcinoma and hepatitis B virus infection. Sequencing used tumor-adjacent normal liver tissue. J is TRBJ2-7 and V is TRBV4-3, with a weak D call TRBD2 (6 bases). CDR3 protein: CASSVHGDGGYEEYF. The CDR3 nucleotides read TGTGCCAGCAGCGTTCATGGGGACGGGGGTTACGAGGAGTACTTC.